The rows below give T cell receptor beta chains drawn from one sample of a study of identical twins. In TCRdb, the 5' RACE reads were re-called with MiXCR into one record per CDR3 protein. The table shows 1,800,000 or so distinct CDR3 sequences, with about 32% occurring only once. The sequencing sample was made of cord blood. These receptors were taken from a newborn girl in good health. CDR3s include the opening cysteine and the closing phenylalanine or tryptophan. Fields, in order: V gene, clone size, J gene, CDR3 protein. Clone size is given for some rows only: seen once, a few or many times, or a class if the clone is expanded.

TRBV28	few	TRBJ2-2	CASTPRGPPFTGELFF
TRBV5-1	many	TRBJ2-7	CASSLAGDWYEQYF
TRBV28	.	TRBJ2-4	CASSFSKQDIQYF
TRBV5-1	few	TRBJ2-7	CASSFSGSRPYEQYF
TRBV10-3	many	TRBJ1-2	CAISEDRGLYGYTF
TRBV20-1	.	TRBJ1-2	CSANPPGSDYGYTF
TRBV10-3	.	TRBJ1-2	CAISEALDRGLNYGYTF
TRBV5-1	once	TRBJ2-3	CASSIAGTGFPDTQYF
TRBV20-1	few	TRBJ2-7	CSALRQVYEQYF
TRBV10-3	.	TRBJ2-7	CAISESMRGPTYEQYF
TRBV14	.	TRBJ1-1	CASSPEGRDAFF
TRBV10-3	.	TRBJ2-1	CAIGQAVDEQFF
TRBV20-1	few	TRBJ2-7	CSARVNRDPYEQYF
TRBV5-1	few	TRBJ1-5	CASSPGGQINQPQHF
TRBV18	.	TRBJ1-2	CASSPQGPEGYTF
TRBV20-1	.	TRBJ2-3	CSARASGTTDTQYF
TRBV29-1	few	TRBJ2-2	CSVAFRSATGELFF
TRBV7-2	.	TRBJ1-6	CASSFLGPGNNSPLHF
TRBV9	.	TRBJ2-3	CASSVASDARGTDTQYF
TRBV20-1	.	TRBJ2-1	CSAARTYVYNEQFF